This TCR beta chain derives from a study of blood T cell repertoires in COVID-19. As for the study in general: Samples taken during acute and convalescent COVID-19 were collected in the United States, Italy and Spain. PBMCs, B-cell-depleted T cells, or T cells provided the cDNA or gDNA that made up the material.

In the original analysis: Estimated nucleated cell counts came from reference gene primer amplification. This table comes from immunoSEQ multiplex PCR, and its TCRdb copy is limited to in-frame clones, with some not included. V and J calls plus clone size are reproduced from that table; the DNA served to infer D and trimming. The sample includes about 190,000 clones, less than 90% of them seen just once. V lost 7 bases, J lost 5 bases, and 13 bases stayed unmatched. Looked up from germline, CDR1 is SGHDT and CDR2 is YYEEEE. The CDR3 is 15 amino acids. V and J are TRBV5-6 and TRBJ2-7, with 9 bases matching TRBD1. The specimen sequenced was peripheral blood. The source of this sequence is a human donor in a cohort sampled during active COVID-19. The CDR3 spells CASRLLGQGGDEQYV. The CDR3 region has the DNA TGTGCCAGCCGCCTATTGGGACAGGGAGGGGACGAGCAGTACGTC.